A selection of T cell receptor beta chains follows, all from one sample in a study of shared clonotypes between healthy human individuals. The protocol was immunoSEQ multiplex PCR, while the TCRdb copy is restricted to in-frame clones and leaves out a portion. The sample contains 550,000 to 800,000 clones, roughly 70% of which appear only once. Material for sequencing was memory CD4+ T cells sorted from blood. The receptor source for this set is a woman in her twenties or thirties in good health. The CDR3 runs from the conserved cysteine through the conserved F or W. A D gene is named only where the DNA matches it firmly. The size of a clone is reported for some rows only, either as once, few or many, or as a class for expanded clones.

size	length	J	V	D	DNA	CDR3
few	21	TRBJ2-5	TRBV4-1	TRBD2	TGCGCCAGCAGCCAACGACGCTCCGGGACTAGCGGGAGCACCGGGGAAGAGACCCAGTACTTC	CASSQRRSGTSGSTGEETQYF
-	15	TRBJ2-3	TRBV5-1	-	TGCGCCAGCAGCTTGGCCGGGATATACACAGATACGCAGTATTTT	CASSLAGIYTDTQYF
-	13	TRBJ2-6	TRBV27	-	TGTGCCAGCACCCCATCTGGGGCCAACGTCCTGACTTTC	CASTPSGANVLTF
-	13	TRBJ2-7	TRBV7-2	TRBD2	TGTGCCAGCAGCCTAGCGGGAAACTACGAGCAGTACTTC	CASSLAGNYEQYF
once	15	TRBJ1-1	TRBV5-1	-	TGCGCCAGCAGCACCGACGACAGTTTGAACACTGAAGCTTTCTTT	CASSTDDSLNTEAFF
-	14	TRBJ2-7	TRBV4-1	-	TGCGCCAGCAGCCAATTAGGGGGAGGGGGTGAGCAGTACTTC	CASSQLGGGGEQYF
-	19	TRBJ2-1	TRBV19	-	TGTGCCAGTAGCAGCAGGGGCAGGGGTTGGGTGAGCTCCTACAATGAGCAGTTCTTC	CASSSRGRGWVSSYNEQFF
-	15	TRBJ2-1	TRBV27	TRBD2	TGTGCCAGCAGCTCCGGGACTAGCGGACACAATGAGCAGTTCTTC	CASSSGTSGHNEQFF
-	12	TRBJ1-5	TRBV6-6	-	TGTGCCAGCAGTCAGAGCAATCAGCCCCAGCATTTT	CASSQSNQPQHF
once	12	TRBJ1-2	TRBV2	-	TGTGCCAGCACCCGGGACGGCTATGGCTACACCTTC	CASTRDGYGYTF
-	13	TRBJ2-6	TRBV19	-	TGTGCCATTAGCCGTTCTGGGGCCAACGTCCTGACTTTC	CAISRSGANVLTF
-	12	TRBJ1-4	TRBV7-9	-	TGTGCCAGCAGCCGGGGTCAGGGACAACTGTTTTTT	CASSRGQGQLFF
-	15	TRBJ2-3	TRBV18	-	TGTGCCAGCTCACCTGGGGGACTGAGCACAGATACGCAGTATTTT	CASSPGGLSTDTQYF
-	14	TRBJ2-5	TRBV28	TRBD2	TGTGCCAGCAGTTTAGCGGGAGGGCCCGGGACCCAGTACTTC	CASSLAGGPGTQYF
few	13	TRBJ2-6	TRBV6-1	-	TGTGCCAGCAGTGACTCTGGGGCCAACGTCCTGACTTTC	CASSDSGANVLTF
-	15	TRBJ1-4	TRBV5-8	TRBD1	TGTGCCAGCAGCCACCGACAGGGGAGGAATGAAAAACTGTTTTTT	CASSHRQGRNEKLFF
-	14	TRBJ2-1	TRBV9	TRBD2	TGTGCCAGCAGCACGGGACTAGCGGGAAAAGAGCAGTTCTTC	CASSTGLAGKEQFF
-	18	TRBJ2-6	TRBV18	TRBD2	TGTGCCAGCTCACCACGGTCTGGCGGGAGTGGTGGGGCCAACGTCCTGACTTTC	CASSPRSGGSGGANVLTF
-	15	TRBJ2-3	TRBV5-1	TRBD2	TGCGCCAGCAGCTCCGGCGGGAGGGCCGCTGATACGCAGTATTTT	CASSSGGRAADTQYF
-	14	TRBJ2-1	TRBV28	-	TGTGCCAGCAGGACACCGAGCTCCTACAATGAGCAGTTCTTC	CASRTPSSYNEQFF
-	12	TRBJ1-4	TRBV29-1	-	TGCAGCGTTGGAGGGGTTAGGGAAAAACTGTTTTTT	CSVGGVREKLFF
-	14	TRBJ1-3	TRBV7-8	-	TGTGCCAGCAGCTTACAGGGTGGTGGAAACACCATATATTTT	CASSLQGGGNTIYF
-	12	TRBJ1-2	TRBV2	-	TGTGCCAGCAAAGCGGTGGACTATGGCTACACCTTC	CASKAVDYGYTF
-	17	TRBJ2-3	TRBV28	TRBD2	TGTGCCAGCAGTTCCCGAGGTCGGGAGGGCCGGGCAGATACGCAGTATTTT	CASSSRGREGRADTQYF
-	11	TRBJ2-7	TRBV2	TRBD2	TGTGCCAGCCTCTGGGGCGGGAGATCGTACTTC	CASLWGGRSYF
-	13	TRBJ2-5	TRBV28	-	TGTGCCAGCGGCCCTGGGGGACAAGAGACCCAGTACTTC	CASGPGGQETQYF
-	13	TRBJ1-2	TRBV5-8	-	TGTGCCAGCAGCCGTGGGACGGCTTATGGCTACACCTTC	CASSRGTAYGYTF
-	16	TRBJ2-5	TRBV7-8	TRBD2	TGTGCCAGCAGCAAAATAGCGGGACACGGTGAAGAGACCCAGTACTTC	CASSKIAGHGEETQYF
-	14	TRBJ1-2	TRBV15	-	TGTGCCACCAGCAGAGATGGACAAATCTATGGCTACACCTTC	CATSRDGQIYGYTF
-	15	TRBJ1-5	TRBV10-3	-	TGTGCCATCAGTGAGAGGGAATCGAGCAATCAGCCCCAGCATTTT	CAISERESSNQPQHF
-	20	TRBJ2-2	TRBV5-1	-	TGCGCCAGCAGCTCGGGTTACGGCAGGGGATCGGGGGCTAACACCGGGGAGCTGTTTTTT	CASSSGYGRGSGANTGELFF
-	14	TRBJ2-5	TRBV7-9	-	TGTGCCAGCAGCTTAGATGCCCTCCAAGAGACCCAGTACTTC	CASSLDALQETQYF
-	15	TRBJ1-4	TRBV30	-	TGTGCCTGGAGTGTTTGGGGGTCGGGTGGTGAAAAACTGTTTTTT	CAWSVWGSGGEKLFF
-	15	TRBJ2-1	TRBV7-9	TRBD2	TGTGCCAGCAGCTACTGGACTAGCGGGAGCAATGAGCAGTTCTTC	CASSYWTSGSNEQFF
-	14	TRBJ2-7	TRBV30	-	TGTGCCTGGAGTGTATGGCCTAGCACCCCCGAGCAGTACTTC	CAWSVWPSTPEQYF
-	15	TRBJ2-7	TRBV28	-	TGTGCCAGCAGTTTTTATCGACAGGGAGGGAACGAGCAGTACTTC	CASSFYRQGGNEQYF